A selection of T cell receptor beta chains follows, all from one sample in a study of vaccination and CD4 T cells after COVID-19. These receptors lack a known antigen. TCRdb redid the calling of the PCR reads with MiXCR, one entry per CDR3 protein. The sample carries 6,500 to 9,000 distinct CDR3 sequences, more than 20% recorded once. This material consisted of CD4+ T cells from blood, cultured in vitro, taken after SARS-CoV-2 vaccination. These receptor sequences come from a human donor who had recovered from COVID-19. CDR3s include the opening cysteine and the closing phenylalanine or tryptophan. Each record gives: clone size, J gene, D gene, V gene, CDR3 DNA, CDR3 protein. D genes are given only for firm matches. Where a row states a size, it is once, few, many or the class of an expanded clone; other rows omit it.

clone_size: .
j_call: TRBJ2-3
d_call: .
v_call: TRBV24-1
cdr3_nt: TGTGCCACACAAAAGGGGCGTCCCACAGATACGCAGTATTTT
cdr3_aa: CATQKGRPTDTQYF

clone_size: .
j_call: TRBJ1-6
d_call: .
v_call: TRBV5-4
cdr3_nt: TGTGCCAGCAGCTTGGCAGGGCATGGTTCACCCCTCCACTTT
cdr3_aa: CASSLAGHGSPLHF

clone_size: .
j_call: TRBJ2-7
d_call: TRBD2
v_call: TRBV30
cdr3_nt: TGTGCCTGGGTGACTAGCGGGGCGTCCTACGAGCAGTACTTC
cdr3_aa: CAWVTSGASYEQYF

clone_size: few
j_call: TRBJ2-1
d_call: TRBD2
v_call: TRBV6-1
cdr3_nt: TGTGCCAGCAGAGCCGGGACTAGCGGGTGGGATGAGCAGTTCTTC
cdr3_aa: CASRAGTSGWDEQFF

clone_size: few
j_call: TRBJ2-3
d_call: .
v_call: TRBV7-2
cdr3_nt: TGTGCCAGCTCCACTCGGGCCTCTAGCACAGATACGCAGTATTTT
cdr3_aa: CASSTRASSTDTQYF

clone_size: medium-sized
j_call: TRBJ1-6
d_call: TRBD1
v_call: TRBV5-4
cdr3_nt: TGTGCCAGCAGCTACGCCGGGACAGGGAATTCACCCCTCCACTTT
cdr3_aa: CASSYAGTGNSPLHF

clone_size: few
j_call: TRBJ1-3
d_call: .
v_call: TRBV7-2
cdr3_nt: TGTGCCAGCAGCCCGACTTTACAGGGAGCTGGAAACACCATATATTTT
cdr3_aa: CASSPTLQGAGNTIYF

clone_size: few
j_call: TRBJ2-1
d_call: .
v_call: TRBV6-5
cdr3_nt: TGTGCCAGCAGTTACCATACCTCAGACGAGAATGAGCAGTTCTTC
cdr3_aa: CASSYHTSDENEQFF

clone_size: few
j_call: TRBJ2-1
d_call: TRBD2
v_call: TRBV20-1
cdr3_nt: TGCAGTGCCCACCGACTAGCGGGAGAGGGCAATGAGCAGTTCTTC
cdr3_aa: CSAHRLAGEGNEQFF

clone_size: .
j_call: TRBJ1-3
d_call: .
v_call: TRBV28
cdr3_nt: TGTGCCAGCAGTTTATATGGGGGAAGAAACACCATATATTTT
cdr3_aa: CASSLYGGRNTIYF

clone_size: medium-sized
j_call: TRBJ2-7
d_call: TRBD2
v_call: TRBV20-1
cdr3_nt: TGCAGTGCTAGAGAAGGCCTAGCGGGGGCCCACGAGCAGTACTTC
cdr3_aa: CSAREGLAGAHEQYF

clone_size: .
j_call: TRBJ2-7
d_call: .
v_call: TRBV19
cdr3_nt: TGTGCCAGTAGGTCAGCGGGCAGATCCTACGAGCAGTACTTC
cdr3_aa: CASRSAGRSYEQYF

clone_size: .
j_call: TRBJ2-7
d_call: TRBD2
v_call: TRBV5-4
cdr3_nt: TGTGCCAGCAGCCCCGGGGGACTAGCGGGCCGATCCACCTCCGGCGAGCAGTACTTC
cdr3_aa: CASSPGGLAGRSTSGEQYF

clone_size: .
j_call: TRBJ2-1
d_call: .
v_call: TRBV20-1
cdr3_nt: TGCAGTGCTAGAGATGTGACGGGGTCCTCCTACAATGAGCAGTTCTTC
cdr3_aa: CSARDVTGSSYNEQFF

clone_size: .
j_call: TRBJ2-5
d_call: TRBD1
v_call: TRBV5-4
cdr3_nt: TGTGCCAGCAGTCAGGACAGGGCAGAGACCCAGTACTTC
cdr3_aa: CASSQDRAETQYF

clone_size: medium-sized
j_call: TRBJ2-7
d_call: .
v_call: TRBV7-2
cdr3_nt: TGTGCCAGCAGCCGTAATCTGGGTGGGTACGAGCAGTACTTC
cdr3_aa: CASSRNLGGYEQYF

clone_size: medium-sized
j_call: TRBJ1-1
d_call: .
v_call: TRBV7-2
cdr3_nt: TGTGCCAGCAGCCTGACAGGGAACACTGAAGCTTTCTTT
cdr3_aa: CASSLTGNTEAFF

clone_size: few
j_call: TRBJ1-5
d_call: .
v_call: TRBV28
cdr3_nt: TGTGCCAGCAGTCTAAAGGGACGCTACAATCAGCCCCAGCATTTT
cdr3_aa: CASSLKGRYNQPQHF

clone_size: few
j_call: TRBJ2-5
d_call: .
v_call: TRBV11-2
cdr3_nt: TGTGCCAGCAGCTTAGTTAGAAGCAGGGAGACCCAGTACTTC
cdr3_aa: CASSLVRSRETQYF

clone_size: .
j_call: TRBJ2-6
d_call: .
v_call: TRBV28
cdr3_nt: TGTGCCAGCAGTTTTATGGGGGACCCCTCTGGGGCCAACGTCCTGACTTTC
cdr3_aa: CASSFMGDPSGANVLTF

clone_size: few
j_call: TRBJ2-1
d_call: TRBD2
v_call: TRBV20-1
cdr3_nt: TGCAGTGCTAGAGATGGACTAGCGGGATTGTGGAATGAGCAGTTCTTC
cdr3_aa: CSARDGLAGLWNEQFF

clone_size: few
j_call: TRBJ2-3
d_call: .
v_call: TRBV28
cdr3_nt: TGTGCCAGCAGTCCAGGGGGCACAGATACGCAGTATTTT
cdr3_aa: CASSPGGTDTQYF

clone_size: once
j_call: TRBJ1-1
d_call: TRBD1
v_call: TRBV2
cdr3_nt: TGTGCCAGCAGGGGACAGGGGGCCGCTGAAGCTTTCTTT
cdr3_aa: CASRGQGAAEAFF